These 9 T cell receptor beta chains were all obtained from the same sample, sequenced in a study of shared clonotypes between healthy human individuals. Method: immunoSEQ multiplex PCR; TCRdb's copy keeps in-frame clones and lacks some. The sample carries about 580,000 clones, 98% recorded once. CD45RO-negative, CCR7-positively selected cells formed the naive CD8 fraction, excluding terminally differentiated effector memory CD45RA+ cells. The sample comprised naive CD8+ T cells sorted from blood. The receptors originated from a man aged 25 to 40 in good health.

V usage is TRBV29-1 and J usage is TRBJ2-1; 13 nucleotides match TRBD2. This CDR3 is 15 amino acids long. Per the germline V gene, CDR1 is SQVTM and CDR2 is ANQGSEA. V lost 3 bases to trimming and J lost 6 bases; unmatched junction nucleotides: 5. The CDR3 DNA reads TGCAGCGTTGACCAACTAGCGGGAGGGATCAATGAGCAGTTCTTC. Amino acids: CSVDQLAGGINEQFF.

The chain uses TRBV28 and TRBJ2-7, with 9 bases aligning to TRBD2. The trim removed 6 bases at V and 0 bases at J, leaving 6 bases unmatched. The CDR3 sequence is 15 residues long. Germline V gene data show CDR1 as MDHEN and CDR2 as SYDVKM. The CDR3: CASRLAGPSSYEQYF. CDR3 nucleotides: TGTGCCAGCAGACTAGCGGGCCCAAGCTCCTACGAGCAGTACTTC. The full variable domain, in which reference TRBV28 and TRBJ2-7 provide the parts outside the CDR3, is DVKVTQSSRYLVKRTGEKVFLECVQDMDHENMFWYRQDPGLGLRLIYFSYDVKMKEKGDIPEGYSVSREKKERFSLILESASTNQTSMYLCASRLAGPSSYEQYFGPGTRLTVT.

The rearrangement joins TRBV5-6 to TRBJ2-7; TRBD2 agrees at 8 bases. V trimming: 3 bases; J trimming: 2 bases; junction bases outside the gene matches: 7. The CDR3 length is 15 residues. Germline V gene sequence: CDR1 SGHDT, CDR2 YYEEEE. The CDR3 reads CASSYSGTRAYEQYF. CDR3 bases: TGTGCCAGCAGCTACTCCGGGACTAGGGCCTACGAGCAGTACTTC. The variable domain in full, completed from reference TRBV5-6 and TRBJ2-7, reads DAGVTQSPTHLIKTRGQQVTLRCSPKSGHDTVSWYQQALGQGPQFIFQYYEEEERQRGNFPDRFSGHQFPNYSSELNVNALLLGDSALYLCASSYSGTRAYEQYFGPGTRLTVT.

V and J are TRBV10-1 and TRBJ2-3, with D hard to call. Trimming pared 3 bases from V and 10 bases from J, leaving 26 bases between. Looked up from germline, CDR1 is WNHNN and CDR2 is SYGVQD (reference sequence). The CDR3 runs 17 residues. The CDR3 bases are TGCGCCAGCAGTGATCCCCTACTCCGTCAAGGCTACGATCCGCAGTATTTT. Translating gives CASSDPLLRQGYDPQYF.

The chain carries TRBV2 and TRBJ2-7; D gene uncertain. Germline CDR1 SNHLY, CDR2 FYNNEI. The germline V and J ends were trimmed by 7 bases and 4 bases, with 17 bases remaining between them. The CDR3 runs 14 residues. This chain's CDR3 is CASTSGLGSYEQYF. The CDR3 nucleotides are TGTGCCAGCACCTCCGGGCTAGGGTCTTACGAGCAGTACTTC.

The chain couples TRBV7-9 to TRBJ2-1; 12 bases are a match to TRBD2. This CDR3 has 17 amino acids. The germline CDR1 and CDR2 sequences are SEHNR and FQNEAQ (reference sequence). The J segment lost 2 bases and the V segment lost 2 bases, leaving 4 bases of the junction unmatched. The CDR3 coding sequence is TGTGCCAGCAGCTTACCTCGGACTAGCGGGACCTACAATGAGCAGTTCTTC. This sequence encodes CASSLPRTSGTYNEQFF.

V is TRBV27 and J is TRBJ2-5; TRBD2 aligns across 7 bases. There are 17 residues in the CDR3. The V gene's germline CDR1 is MNHEY and CDR2 SMNVEV (reference sequence). Losses at the gene ends were 0 bases for V and 4 bases for J; bases not matched to a gene: 11. The CDR3 region is CASSLSSGGSSRETQYF. The CDR3 coding sequence is TGTGCCAGCAGTTTATCCTCTGGCGGGAGCTCCCGAGAGACCCAGTACTTC.

J is TRBJ1-5 and V is TRBV7-9, with D possibly TRBD1 on 5 matching bases. V lost 5 bases, J lost 0 bases, and 14 bases lay in between. Germline V gives CDR1 SEHNR, CDR2 FQNEAQ (reference sequence). The CDR3 extends over 16 amino acids. CDR3 loop: CASSPGHADSNQPQHF. In DNA form, the CDR3 reads TGTGCCAGCAGCCCCGGACATGCGGATAGCAATCAGCCCCAGCATTTT.

The J gene is TRBJ2-5, the V gene TRBV7-9; D not certain. V was pared by 5 bases and J by 4 bases, with 14 bases between. The germline gives CDR1 SEHNR, CDR2 FQNEAQ (reference sequence). There are 14 residues in the CDR3. CDR3 sequence: CASSHPQPGETQYF. CDR3 in DNA: TGTGCCAGCAGCCACCCTCAACCGGGAGAGACCCAGTACTTC. Full variable domain (remainder filled in from reference TRBV7-9 and TRBJ2-5): DTGVSQNPRHKITKRGQNVTFRCDPISEHNRLYWYRQTLGQGPEFLTYFQNEAQLEKSRLLSDRFSAERPKGSFSTLEIQRTEQGDSAMYLCASSHPQPGETQYFGPGTRLLVL.